Each of the 9 T cell receptor beta chains below was sequenced from the same sample in a study of vaccination effects on CD4 cells after COVID-19. With about 9 days of culture completed, CD4+ T cells were isolated. Each participant was administered two doses of either the BNT162b2 or the mRNA-1273 vaccine. Their specific antigens are unknown. Assay used: immunoSEQ multiplex PCR; TCRdb lists only in-frame clones, some missing. The sample has around 69,000 clones, under 80% seen once; the top ten hold 2% to 3%. The sample here was CD4+ T cells from PBMCs cultured without peptide, taken after COVID-19 vaccination. The receptors come from a human donor who received a COVID-19 vaccine.

A few counts support this clone. The chain recombines TRBV28 with TRBJ1-2, with D tentatively TRBD1 (5 bases). CDR3 length: 14 amino acids. Trimming shortened V by 8 bases and J by 5 bases, and 18 bases separated the two germline ends. The germline CDR1 and CDR2 sequences are MDHEN and SYDVKM. CDR3 residues: CASSRETAYYGYTF. The CDR3 region has the DNA TGTGCCAGCTCTCGAGAGACAGCTTATTATGGCTACACCTTC.

The chain has TRBV4-3 and TRBJ1-1; TRBD1 might be the D (5 bases). The V gene's germline CDR1 is LGHNA and CDR2 YSLEER. Trimming stripped 4 bases from V and 5 bases from J, with 14 bases between. The CDR3 runs 14 residues. The CDR3 nucleotides read TGCGCCAGCAGCCGGGAGACTGGGGGGACTGAAGCTTTCTTT. The encoded protein is CASSRETGGTEAFF.

Here the CDR3 DNA reads TGTGCCACCGGGGCGGACACAGATACGCAGTATTTT. The encoded protein is CATGADTDTQYF. The V gene is TRBV24-1, the J gene TRBJ2-3; weak D call: TRBD1 (5 bases). V was trimmed by 9 bases and J by 2 bases, leaving 8 bases between them. This CDR3 comprises 12 residues. Germline loops: CDR1 KGHDR, CDR2 SFDVKD.

This clone occurred a few times. This chain links TRBV4-3 with TRBJ2-1; the match to TRBD1 covers 11 bases. The CDR3 totals 16 residues. The V gene's germline CDR1 is LGHNA and CDR2 YSLEER. With 4 bases clipped from V and 6 bases from J, the junction kept 8 bases outside the gene matches. Written as DNA, the CDR3 is TGCGCCAGCAGCCGACGACCGGGACAGGGGGGCAATGAGCAGTTCTTC. Its translation is CASSRRPGQGGNEQFF.

The chain links TRBV5-1 to TRBJ2-6; 7 bases agree with TRBD1. V was clipped by 4 bases and J by 0 bases; unmatched bases: 7. CDR1 SGHRS and CDR2 YFSETQ come from the germline V gene. The CDR3 is 17 residues long. The CDR3 sequence: CASSLRTGFSGANVLTF. CDR3 in DNA: TGCGCCAGCAGCCTAAGGACAGGCTTCTCTGGGGCCAACGTCCTGACTTTC.

The chain has TRBV6-4 and TRBJ2-3, with a tentative D call TRBD2 (5 bases). This CDR3 is built from 14 residues. V shed 5 bases and J shed 0 bases, with 9 bases lying between them. From germline, CDR1 is MRHNA and CDR2 SNTAGT. The CDR3 protein is CASSRTGSTDTQYF. The CDR3 DNA is TGTGCCAGCAGTCGGACGGGGAGCACAGATACGCAGTATTTT.

V and J are TRBV19 and TRBJ2-1; D ambiguous. Germline CDR1 LNHDA, CDR2 SQIVND (reference sequence). The germline V and J ends were trimmed by 4 bases and 0 bases, with 13 bases remaining between them. This CDR3 has 16 amino acids. The DNA for the CDR3 is TGTGCCAGTAGTAAGGAGTTCCGAAGCTCCTACAATGAGCAGTTCTTC. Amino acids: CASSKEFRSSYNEQFF.

The chain is built from TRBV6-5 and TRBJ2-1; 9 bases are shared with TRBD1. The CDR3 runs to 13 residues. V dropped 10 bases and J dropped 9; count of bases not matched to a gene: 10. CDR1 and CDR2 from the germline V gene are MNHEY and SVGAGI. CDR3 bases: TGTGCCACCACGGACAGGGGCTTGGGTGAGCAGTTCTTC. Amino acid sequence: CATTDRGLGEQFF.

This chain links TRBV2 with TRBJ1-5; D is undetermined. The CDR3 extends over 15 amino acids. Germline CDR1 reads SNHLY; CDR2 reads FYNNEI. V lost 3 bases, J lost 4 bases, and 13 bases lay in between. CDR3 loop: CASSDASFGNQPQHF. The CDR3, as DNA: TGTGCCAGCAGTGATGCCTCATTTGGGAATCAGCCCCAGCATTTT.